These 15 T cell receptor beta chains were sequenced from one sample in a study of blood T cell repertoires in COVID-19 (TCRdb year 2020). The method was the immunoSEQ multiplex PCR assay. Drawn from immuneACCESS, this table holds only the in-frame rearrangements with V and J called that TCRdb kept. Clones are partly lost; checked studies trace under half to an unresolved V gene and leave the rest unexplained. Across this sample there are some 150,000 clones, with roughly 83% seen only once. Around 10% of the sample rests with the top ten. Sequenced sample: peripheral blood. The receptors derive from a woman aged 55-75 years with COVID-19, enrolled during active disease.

CDR3 DNA: TGCAGTGCTAGTCTCAGTACTAATGAAAAACTGTTTTTT. As protein: CSASLSTNEKLFF. The chain combines TRBV20-1 with TRBJ1-4; the D is unclear. Germline lookup yields CDR1 DFQATT and CDR2 SNEGSKA (reference sequence). CDR3 length equals 13 residues. Trimming stripped 3 bases from V and 2 bases from J, with 7 bases between.

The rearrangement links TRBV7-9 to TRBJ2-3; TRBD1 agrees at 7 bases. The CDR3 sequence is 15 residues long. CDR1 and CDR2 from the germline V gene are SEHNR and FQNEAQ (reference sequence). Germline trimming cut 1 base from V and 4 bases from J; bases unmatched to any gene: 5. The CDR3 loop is CASSLGRQGPDTQYF. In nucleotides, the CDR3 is TGTGCCAGCAGCTTAGGGAGACAGGGTCCAGATACGCAGTATTTT.

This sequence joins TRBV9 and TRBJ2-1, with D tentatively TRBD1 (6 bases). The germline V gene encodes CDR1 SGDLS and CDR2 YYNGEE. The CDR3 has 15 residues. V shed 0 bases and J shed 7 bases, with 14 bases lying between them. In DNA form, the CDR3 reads TGTGCCAGCAGCGTAGAGGCAGGGACACGGAATGAGCAGTTCTTC. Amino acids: CASSVEAGTRNEQFF.

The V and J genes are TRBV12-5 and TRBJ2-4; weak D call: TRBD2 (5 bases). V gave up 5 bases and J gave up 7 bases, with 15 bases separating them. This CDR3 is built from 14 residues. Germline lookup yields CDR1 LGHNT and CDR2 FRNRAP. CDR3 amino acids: CASGDDMSGNIQYF. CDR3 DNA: TGTGCTAGTGGTGACGACATGTCGGGGAACATTCAGTACTTC.

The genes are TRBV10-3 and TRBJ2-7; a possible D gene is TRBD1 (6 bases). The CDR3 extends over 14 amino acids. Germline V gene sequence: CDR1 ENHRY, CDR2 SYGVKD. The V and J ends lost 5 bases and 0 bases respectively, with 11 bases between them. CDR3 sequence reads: CAISKDRYSYEQYF. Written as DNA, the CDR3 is TGTGCCATCAGTAAAGACAGGTACTCCTACGAGCAGTACTTC.

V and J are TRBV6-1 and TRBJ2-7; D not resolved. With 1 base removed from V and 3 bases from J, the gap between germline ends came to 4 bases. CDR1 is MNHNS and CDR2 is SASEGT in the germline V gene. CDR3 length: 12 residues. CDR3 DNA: TGTGCCAGCAGTGAAGGCAGCTACGAGCAGTACTTC. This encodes CASSEGSYEQYF.

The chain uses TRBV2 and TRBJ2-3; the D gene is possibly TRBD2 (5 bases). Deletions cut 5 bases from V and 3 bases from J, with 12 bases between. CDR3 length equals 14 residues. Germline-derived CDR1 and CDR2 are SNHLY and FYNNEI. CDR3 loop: CASSPASGTDTQYF. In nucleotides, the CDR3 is TGTGCCAGCAGTCCTGCATCGGGGACAGATACGCAGTATTTT.

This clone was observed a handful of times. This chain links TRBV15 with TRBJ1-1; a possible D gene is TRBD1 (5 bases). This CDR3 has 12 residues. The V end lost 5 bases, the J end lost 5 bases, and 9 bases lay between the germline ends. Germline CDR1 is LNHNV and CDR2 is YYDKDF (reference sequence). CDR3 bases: TGTGCCACCAGCTCAGCAGGGACTGAAGCTTTCTTT. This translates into CATSSAGTEAFF.

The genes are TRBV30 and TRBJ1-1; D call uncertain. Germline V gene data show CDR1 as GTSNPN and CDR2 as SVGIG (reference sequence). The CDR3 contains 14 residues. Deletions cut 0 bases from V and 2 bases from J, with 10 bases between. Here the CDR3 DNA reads TGTGCCTGGAGTGTACCGGAGTATAACACTGAAGCTTTCTTT. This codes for CAWSVPEYNTEAFF. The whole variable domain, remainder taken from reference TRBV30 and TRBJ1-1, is SQTIHQWPATLVQPVGSPLSLECTVEGTSNPNLYWYRQAAGRGLQLLFYSVGIGQISSEVPQNLSASRPQDRQFILSSKKLLLSDSGFYLCAWSVPEYNTEAFFGQGTRLTVV.

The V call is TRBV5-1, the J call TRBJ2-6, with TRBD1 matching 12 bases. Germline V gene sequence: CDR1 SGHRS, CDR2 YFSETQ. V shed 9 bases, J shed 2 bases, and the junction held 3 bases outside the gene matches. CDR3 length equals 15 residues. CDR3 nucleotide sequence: TGCGCCACCGGGACAGGGGGCACTGGGGCCAACGTCCTGACTTTC. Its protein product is CATGTGGTGANVLTF.

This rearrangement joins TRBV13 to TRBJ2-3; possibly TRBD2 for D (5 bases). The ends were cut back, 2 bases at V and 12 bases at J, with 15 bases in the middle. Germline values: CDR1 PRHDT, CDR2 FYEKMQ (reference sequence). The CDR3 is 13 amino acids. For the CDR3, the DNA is TGTGCCAGCAGCTTATCGTGGGAGACTGTTCAGTATTTT. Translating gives CASSLSWETVQYF.

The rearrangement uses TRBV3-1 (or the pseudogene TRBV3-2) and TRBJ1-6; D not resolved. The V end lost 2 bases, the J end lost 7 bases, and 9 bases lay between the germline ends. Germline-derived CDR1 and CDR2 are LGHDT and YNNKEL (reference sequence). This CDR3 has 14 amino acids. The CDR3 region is CASSQRGENSPLHF. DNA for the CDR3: TGTGCCAGCAGCCAAAGAGGCGAAAATTCACCCCTCCACTTT.

CDR3 loop: CASSLLAGGTSTDTQYF. The DNA for the CDR3 is TGTGCCAGCAGCTTACTAGCGGGGGGGACTAGCACAGATACGCAGTATTTT. This sequence joins TRBV7-6 and TRBJ2-3; 12 bases line up with TRBD2. CDR1 SGHVS and CDR2 FNYEAQ come from the germline V gene. The CDR3 consists of 17 residues. The J segment lost 0 bases and the V segment lost 2 bases, leaving 3 bases of the junction unmatched.

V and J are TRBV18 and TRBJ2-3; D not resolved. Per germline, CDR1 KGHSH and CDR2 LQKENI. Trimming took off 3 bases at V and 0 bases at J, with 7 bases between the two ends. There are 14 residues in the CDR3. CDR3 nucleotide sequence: TGTGCCAGCTCACCGATGACTAGCACAGATACGCAGTATTTT. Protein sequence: CASSPMTSTDTQYF. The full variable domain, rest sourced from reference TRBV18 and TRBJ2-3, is NAGVMQNPRHLVRRRGQEARLRCSPMKGHSHVYWYRQLPEEGLKFMVYLQKENIIDESGMPKERFSAEFPKEGPSILRIQQVVRGDSAAYFCASSPMTSTDTQYFGPGTRLTVL.

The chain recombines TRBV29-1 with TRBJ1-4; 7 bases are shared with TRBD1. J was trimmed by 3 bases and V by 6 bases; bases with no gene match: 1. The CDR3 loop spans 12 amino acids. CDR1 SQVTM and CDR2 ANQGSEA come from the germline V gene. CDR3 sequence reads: CSVGQANEKLFF. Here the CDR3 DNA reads TGCAGCGTAGGACAGGCTAATGAAAAACTGTTTTTT.